Listed here are 24 T cell receptor beta chains from one sample, sequenced in a study of beta chain features in type 1 diabetes. Isolated RNA was reverse transcribed in full, so expressed TCRB transcripts were sequenced. The data were produced by immunoSEQ multiplex PCR, yet TCRdb's version contains in-frame clones alone and is incomplete. The data hold over 350,000 clones, with over 13% observed a single time. Sequenced input: naive CD4+ T cells from blood. The receptors here all came from a woman younger than 35 in good health.

This chain links TRBV28 with TRBJ2-7; tentative D call: TRBD1 (5 bases). The CDR3 has 15 residues. Germline assignment: CDR1 MDHEN and CDR2 SYDVKM. V was cut by 3 bases and J by 5 bases, with 17 bases left in between. This CDR3 reads CASSFFRRRAHEQYF. The CDR3 DNA sequence: TGTGCCAGCAGTTTTTTCCGCCGCAGGGCCCACGAGCAGTACTTC.

This chain joins TRBV5-1 and TRBJ1-2; D is perhaps TRBD1 (5 bases). The CDR3 is 13 residues long. CDR1 and CDR2 from the germline V gene are SGHRS and YFSETQ. Trimming stripped 0 bases from V and 4 bases from J, with 7 bases between. CDR3 nucleotide sequence: TGCGCCAGCAGCTTGGGGACAATCTATGGCTACACCTTC. This sequence encodes CASSLGTIYGYTF.

The rearrangement uses TRBV9 and TRBJ2-7; 11 bases fit TRBD2. The trim removed 3 bases at V and 1 base at J, leaving 9 bases unmatched. The germline V gene has CDR1 SGDLS and CDR2 YYNGEE. The CDR3 length is 17 residues. The CDR3 loop is CASSGGTGTSGSYEQYF. The CDR3 bases are TGTGCCAGCAGCGGGGGAACCGGGACTAGCGGTTCCTACGAGCAGTACTTC.

CDR3 coding DNA: TGTGCCAGCAGCTTAGCGGGAGGGCCCGGCTACGAGCAGTACTTC. Translating gives CASSLAGGPGYEQYF. The V gene is TRBV7-6, the J gene TRBJ2-7, with 7 nucleotides matching TRBD2. The CDR3 is 15 residues long. Trimming cost V 0 bases and J 3 bases; bases outside gene matches: 5. Germline V gene data show CDR1 as SGHVS and CDR2 as FNYEAQ.

This clone was observed a handful of times. The chain combines TRBV9 with TRBJ2-3, with TRBD2 matching 8 bases. V was pared by 3 bases and J by 2 bases, with 11 bases of the junction left unmatched. Germline-derived CDR1 and CDR2 are SGDLS and YYNGEE. This CDR3 is built from 17 residues. The CDR3 reads CASSAGRGGTTTDTQYF. In DNA form, the CDR3 reads TGTGCCAGCAGCGCGGGACGGGGGGGAACTACCACAGATACGCAGTATTTT.

In this sample, this clone turned up a few times. This chain links TRBV4-1 with TRBJ1-5, with 9 bases matching TRBD1. CDR1 is MGHRA, CDR2 YSYEKL, per germline. V was pared by 3 bases and J by 1 base, with 7 bases of the junction left unmatched. This CDR3 has 17 amino acids. The CDR3 sequence is CASSQADRGRSNQPQHF. CDR3 bases: TGCGCCAGCAGCCAGGCGGACAGGGGAAGAAGCAATCAGCCCCAGCATTTT.

The chain links TRBV29-1 to TRBJ1-2; D not resolved. Deletions cut 4 bases from V and 0 bases from J, with 18 bases between. The CDR3 is made up of 16 amino acids. The germline CDR1 and CDR2 sequences are SQVTM and ANQGSEA. CDR3 sequence reads: CSVGSGYQTTNYGYTF. The CDR3 DNA reads as TGCAGCGTTGGATCAGGATACCAGACGACTAACTATGGCTACACCTTC.

V gene TRBV25-1 combines with J gene TRBJ2-1, with a possible D match to TRBD2 (6 bases). The ends were cut back, 6 bases at V and 6 bases at J, with 18 bases in the middle. Germline CDR1 is MGHDK and CDR2 is SYGVNS. The CDR3 runs to 15 residues. The CDR3 protein is CASSPWDSAGNEQFF. The CDR3 DNA follows: TGTGCCAGCAGCCCCTGGGACTCGGCCGGCAATGAGCAGTTCTTC.

The gene calls are TRBV7-9 and TRBJ2-1; D is uncertain. The CDR3 runs to 13 residues. Germline CDR1 and CDR2: SEHNR and FQNEAQ (reference sequence). Trimming left V 6 bases short and J 1 base short, with 7 bases between. The CDR3 coding sequence is TGTGCCAGCAGTACCCAGTCCTACAATGAGCAGTTCTTC. The encoded protein is CASSTQSYNEQFF.

This clone was observed a handful of times. The V and J genes are TRBV19 and TRBJ2-1; tentatively, D is TRBD2 (5 bases). Per germline, CDR1 LNHDA and CDR2 SQIVND (reference sequence). This CDR3 has 13 residues. Trimming stripped 5 bases from V and 4 bases from J, with 9 bases between. The CDR3 coding sequence is TGTGCCAGTAGTTCTCCGGGGTACAATGAGCAGTTCTTC. This sequence encodes CASSSPGYNEQFF.

This chain links TRBV29-1 with TRBJ2-5, with 7 bases that match TRBD2. The CDR3 contains 14 residues. V gave up 4 bases and J gave up 3 bases; unmatched junction bases: 8. Per germline, CDR1 SQVTM and CDR2 ANQGSEA. The CDR3: CSVGEGSGEETQYF. Written as DNA, the CDR3 is TGCAGCGTTGGGGAAGGGAGCGGGGAAGAGACCCAGTACTTC.

The CDR3 DNA is TGTGCCTGGAGGGCAGGGGTCACTGAAGCTTTCTTT. The encoded protein is CAWRAGVTEAFF. This chain joins TRBV30 and TRBJ1-1; D is perhaps TRBD1 (6 bases). Germline V gives CDR1 GTSNPN, CDR2 SVGIG (reference sequence). This CDR3 has 12 residues. Trimming removed 3 bases at V and 4 bases at J, with 9 bases between.

The gene calls are TRBV30 and TRBJ1-1, with 7 bases that match TRBD1. This CDR3 has 14 residues. Germline loops: CDR1 GTSNPN, CDR2 SVGIG (reference sequence). After removal of 4 bases from V and 0 bases from J, the junction contained 5 bases not matched to a gene. The DNA of the CDR3 is TGTGCCTGGAAGGGACAGACTATGAACACTGAAGCTTTCTTT. It encodes CAWKGQTMNTEAFF.

This chain joins TRBV7-9 and TRBJ2-3, with 7 bases aligning to TRBD1. Germline loops: CDR1 SEHNR, CDR2 FQNEAQ (reference sequence). V lost 4 bases, J lost 6 bases, and 7 bases stayed unmatched. The CDR3 consists of 14 residues. The CDR3 sequence: CASSSDRAPDTQYF. The CDR3 DNA follows: TGTGCCAGCAGCTCCGACAGGGCACCGGATACGCAGTATTTT. The whole variable domain, filled in from reference TRBV7-9 and TRBJ2-3, reads DTGVSQNPRHKITKRGQNVTFRCDPISEHNRLYWYRQTLGQGPEFLTYFQNEAQLEKSRLLSDRFSAERPKGSFSTLEIQRTEQGDSAMYLCASSSDRAPDTQYFGPGTRLTVL.

V gene TRBV9 combines with J gene TRBJ2-3, with TRBD1 identical over 9 bases. Germline values: CDR1 SGDLS, CDR2 YYNGEE. V lost 3 bases and J lost 5; bases outside the gene matches: 4. The CDR3 runs to 14 residues. The CDR3 protein is CASSDGQGRDTQYF. The CDR3 region has the DNA TGTGCCAGCAGCGACGGACAGGGGAGAGATACGCAGTATTTT.

The chain is built from TRBV28 and TRBJ1-2; 7 bases fit TRBD1. The CDR3 length is 15 residues. V lost 9 bases, J lost 2 bases, and 12 bases stayed unmatched. Germline V CDR1 and CDR2: MDHEN, SYDVKM. CDR3 sequence: CASTPGQPGNYGYTF. The CDR3 DNA reads as TGTGCCAGTACTCCGGGACAGCCTGGGAACTATGGCTACACCTTC.

The gene calls are TRBV7-9 and TRBJ2-7, with 7 bases that match TRBD1. The CDR3 contains 15 residues. V lost 0 bases, J lost 4 bases, and 6 bases stayed unmatched. Germline V lookup: CDR1 SEHNR, CDR2 FQNEAQ (reference sequence). In nucleotides, the CDR3 is TGTGCCAGCAGCTTAGCCGGACAGGCCTGGTACGAGCAGTACTTC. It yields the protein CASSLAGQAWYEQYF.

The genes are TRBV30 and TRBJ2-7; 9 bases agree with TRBD2. From germline, CDR1 is GTSNPN and CDR2 SVGIG (reference sequence). Trimming took 4 bases from V and 5 from J; bases not matched to a gene: 3. The CDR3 has 12 amino acids. The CDR3 protein is CAWTSGNDEQYF. The DNA of the CDR3 is TGTGCCTGGACTAGCGGGAACGACGAGCAGTACTTC.

This clone was detected only a few times. The rearrangement joins TRBV5-4 to TRBJ2-1; D is perhaps TRBD2 (6 bases). V lost 3 bases, J lost 4 bases, and 14 bases lay in between. Germline CDR1 is SGHNT and CDR2 is YYREEE (reference sequence). This CDR3 has 15 amino acids. CDR3 bases: TGTGCCAGCAGCTGGCGGGCTAGCGCGTACAATGAGCAGTTCTTC. Translating gives CASSWRASAYNEQFF.

V and J are TRBV4-2 and TRBJ1-1; tentatively, D is TRBD1 (6 bases). The CDR3 has 15 amino acids. The germline gives CDR1 LGHNA, CDR2 YNFKEQ. With 5 bases removed from V and 1 base from J, the gap between germline ends came to 14 bases. CDR3 in amino acids: CASSDRDTPNTEAFF. CDR3 nucleotide sequence: TGTGCCAGCAGCGACCGGGACACTCCGAACACTGAAGCTTTCTTT.

This chain joins TRBV12-5 and TRBJ2-7; 10 nucleotides agree with TRBD2. Per germline, CDR1 LGHNT and CDR2 FRNRAP. CDR3 size: 15 residues. Trimming took 7 bases from V and 2 from J; bases not matched to a gene: 8. CDR3 DNA: TGTGCTAGTGCCAGTAGCGGGAGGATTCCCTACGAGCAGTACTTC. Encoded protein: CASASSGRIPYEQYF.

The J gene is TRBJ2-2, the V gene TRBV9; the match to TRBD1 covers 7 bases. Germline-derived CDR1 and CDR2 are SGDLS and YYNGEE. There are 13 residues in the CDR3. V lost 3 bases, J lost 9 bases, and 5 bases stayed unmatched. The CDR3 sequence is CASSAGTERELFF. The CDR3 DNA sequence: TGTGCCAGCAGCGCCGGGACAGAGAGGGAGCTGTTTTTT.

The rearrangement joins TRBV28 to TRBJ1-2; no firm D call. Germline-derived CDR1 and CDR2 are MDHEN and SYDVKM. Trimming cost V 2 bases and J 4 bases, with 17 bases left between them. The CDR3 runs 16 residues. In DNA, the CDR3 is TGTGCCAGCAGTTTAATGTTTGAGGTAGCATCCTATGGCTACACCTTC. Protein: CASSLMFEVASYGYTF.

This clone was detected only a few times. This sequence joins TRBV7-2 and TRBJ2-7, with D possibly matching TRBD2 (5 bases). Germline CDR1 is SGHTA and CDR2 is FQGNSA. Trimming took off 0 bases at V and 2 bases at J, with 14 bases between the two ends. This CDR3 spans 16 amino acids. Here the CDR3 reads CASSLARVSGTYEQYF. The CDR3 nucleotides read TGTGCCAGCAGCTTAGCGCGGGTTTCAGGAACCTACGAGCAGTACTTC.